This T cell receptor (beta chain) appears in the sequencing data of a study of blood T cell repertoires in COVID-19. The data were produced by immunoSEQ multiplex PCR, yet TCRdb's version contains in-frame clones alone and is incomplete. Here the sample spans 200,000 to 250,000 clones, roughly 85% being singletons. This clone has only a few counts. The V gene's germline CDR1 is SGHNT and CDR2 YYREEE (reference sequence). The germline V and J ends were trimmed by 1 base and 3 bases, with 13 bases remaining between them. The CDR3 runs 16 residues. The TCR was taken from a woman in her 70s with COVID-19, enrolled during active disease. The chain links TRBV5-4 to TRBJ2-2, with D perhaps matching TRBD2 (7 bases). Source material: peripheral blood. The CDR3 loop is CASSLMRGPHTGELFF. CDR3 DNA: TGTGCCAGCAGCTTGATGCGGGGGCCGCACACCGGGGAGCTGTTTTTT.